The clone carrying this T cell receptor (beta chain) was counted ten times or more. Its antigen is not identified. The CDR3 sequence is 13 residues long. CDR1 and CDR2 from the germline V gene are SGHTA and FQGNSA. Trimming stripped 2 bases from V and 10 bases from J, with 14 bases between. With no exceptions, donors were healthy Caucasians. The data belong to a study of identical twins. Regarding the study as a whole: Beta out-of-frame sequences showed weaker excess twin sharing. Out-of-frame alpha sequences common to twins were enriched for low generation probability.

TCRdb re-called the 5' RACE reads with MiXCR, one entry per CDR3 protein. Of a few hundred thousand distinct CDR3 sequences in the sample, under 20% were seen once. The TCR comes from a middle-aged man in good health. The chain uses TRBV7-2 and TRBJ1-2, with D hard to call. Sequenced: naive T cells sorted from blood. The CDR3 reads CASSLNPGVYYTF. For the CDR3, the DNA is TGTGCCAGCAGCTTAAATCCCGGGGTGTACTACACCTTC.